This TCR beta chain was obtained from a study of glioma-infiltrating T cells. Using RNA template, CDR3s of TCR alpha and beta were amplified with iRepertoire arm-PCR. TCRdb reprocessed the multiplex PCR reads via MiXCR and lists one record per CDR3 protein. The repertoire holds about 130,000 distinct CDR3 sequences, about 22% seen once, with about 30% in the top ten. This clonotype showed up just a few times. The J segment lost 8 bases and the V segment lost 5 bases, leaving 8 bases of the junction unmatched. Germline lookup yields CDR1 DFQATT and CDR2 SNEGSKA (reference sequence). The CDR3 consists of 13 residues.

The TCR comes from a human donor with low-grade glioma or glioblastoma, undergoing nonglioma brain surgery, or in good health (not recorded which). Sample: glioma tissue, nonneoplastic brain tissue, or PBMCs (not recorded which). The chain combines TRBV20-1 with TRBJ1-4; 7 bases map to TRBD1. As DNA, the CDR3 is TGCAGTGCTGATGACAGGGAAGGAGAAAAACTGTTTTTT. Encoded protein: CSADDREGEKLFF.